This entry lists 16 T cell receptor beta chains sequenced from one sample in a study of Ad26.COV2.S vaccination and SARS-CoV-2 variants. The treatment: some 19 received Ad26.COV2.S at low or high dose, single or two shots; several received placebo; per-sample allocation not given. Vaccine and placebo recipients were sampled on day 63 after the first injection. Repertoires were generated with immunoSEQ multiplex PCR, while TCRdb's copy carries only in-frame clones and drops some. The sample has more than 300,000 clones, roughly nine tenths seen once; the top ten hold 6.4%. The specimen was peripheral blood, collected in a trial of Ad26.COV2.S vaccine versus placebo. The receptors were sampled from a person between 18 and 65 years old who received the Ad26.COV2.S COVID-19 vaccine or a placebo.

The chain couples TRBV4-2 to TRBJ2-3; 7 positions agree with TRBD1. The J segment lost 1 base and the V segment lost 0 bases, leaving 1 base of the junction unmatched. The V gene's germline CDR1 is LGHNA and CDR2 YNFKEQ. The CDR3 contains 15 residues. CDR3 DNA: TGTGCCAGCAGCCAAGAAACAGGGGGCACAGATACGCAGTATTTT. Protein sequence: CASSQETGGTDTQYF.

J is TRBJ2-3 and V is TRBV6-2 or TRBV6-3; D is unresolved. This CDR3 has 11 residues. Germline V gene sequence: CDR1 MNHEY, CDR2 SVGEGT. Trimming took 4 bases from V and 3 from J, leaving 2 bases between them. The CDR3 DNA sequence: TGTGCCAGCAGTTGGACAGATACGCAGTATTTT. Its translation is CASSWTDTQYF.

V is TRBV6-5 and J is TRBJ1-1; D is perhaps TRBD1 (6 bases). V lost 5 bases, J lost 4 bases, and 17 bases lay in between. The germline V gene has CDR1 MNHEY and CDR2 SVGAGI. The CDR3 has 15 residues. CDR3 sequence reads: CASSPTRGRSTEAFF. CDR3 DNA: TGTGCCAGCAGTCCTACCAGGGGAAGAAGCACTGAAGCTTTCTTT.

CDR3 sequence reads: CASSYGQGTEAFF. Written as DNA, the CDR3 is TGTGCCAGCAGCTACGGACAGGGAACTGAAGCTTTCTTT. The V and J genes are TRBV7-3 and TRBJ1-1; 8 bases line up with TRBD1. This CDR3 region has 13 residues. With V trimmed by 4 bases and J by 5 bases, 3 bases remained unmatched. Germline CDR1 SGHTA, CDR2 FQGTGA. The full variable domain, its missing parts supplied by reference TRBV7-3 and TRBJ1-1, is GAGVSQTPSNKVTEKGKYVELRCDPISGHTALYWYRQSLGQGPEFLIYFQGTGAADDSGLPNDRFFAVRPEGSVSTLKIQRTERGDSAVYLCASSYGQGTEAFFGQGTRLTVV.

The chain has TRBV7-6 and TRBJ1-2; D unclear. Trimming removed 2 bases at V and 2 bases at J, with 9 bases between. Germline lookup yields CDR1 SGHVS and CDR2 FNYEAQ. The CDR3 runs to 14 residues. The CDR3 loop reads CASSLLNSNYGYTF. The CDR3 region has the DNA TGTGCCAGCAGCTTATTGAACAGCAACTATGGCTACACCTTC.

This rearrangement joins TRBV13 to TRBJ2-1; the D gene is possibly TRBD1 (6 bases). The CDR3 is 15 amino acids. The germline CDR1 and CDR2 sequences are PRHDT and FYEKMQ (reference sequence). Trimming removed 2 bases from V and 5 bases from J, with 13 bases in between. The CDR3 bases are TGTGCCAGCAGCTTACCGCTACGGGACAACAATGAGCAGTTCTTC. This translates into CASSLPLRDNNEQFF.

This rearrangement joins TRBV28 to TRBJ2-7; 9 bases agree with TRBD1. Germline trimming cut 11 bases from V and 6 bases from J; bases unmatched to any gene: 11. The CDR3 sequence is 13 residues long. Germline lookup yields CDR1 MDHEN and CDR2 SYDVKM. The CDR3 nucleotides read TGTGCCGCCATTTCCGGGACAGGGCTCGAGCAGTACTTC. This translates into CAAISGTGLEQYF.

The chain links TRBV29-1 to TRBJ2-7, with D tentatively TRBD1 (5 bases). The V end was cut by 5 bases, the J end by 5 bases, with 25 bases between. Germline-derived CDR1 and CDR2 are SQVTM and ANQGSEA. The CDR3 spans 16 residues. DNA for the CDR3: TGCAGCGTTTTGCAGGGAATCACGCTAGTGTCCCACGAGCAGTACTTC. Translation gives CSVLQGITLVSHEQYF.

The V gene is TRBV4-3, the J gene TRBJ2-1; D not resolved. The length of the CDR3 is 14 residues. V was cut by 0 bases and J by 3 bases, with 6 bases left in between. Germline V lookup: CDR1 LGHNA, CDR2 YSLEER. As DNA, the CDR3 is TGCGCCAGCAGCCAAGAAGGCCTCTACAATGAGCAGTTCTTC. Residues: CASSQEGLYNEQFF.

This chain uses TRBV5-1 with TRBJ2-7; D could derive from TRBD1 or TRBD2 (5 bases each). From germline, CDR1 is SGHRS and CDR2 YFSETQ. The CDR3 runs to 15 residues. V was cut by 1 base and J by 3 bases, with 14 bases left in between. CDR3 bases: TGCGCCAGCAGCTTGCAAGGGGAGTGGAGCTACGAGCAGTACTTC. This sequence encodes CASSLQGEWSYEQYF.

The chain recombines TRBV2 with TRBJ2-5, with 7 bases that match TRBD2. This CDR3 contains 14 residues. Trimming removed 7 bases from V and 2 bases from J; junction bases left unmatched: 7. In germline, CDR1 is SNHLY, CDR2 FYNNEI. The CDR3 region has the DNA TGTGCCAGCATTTTAGGGACTACACAAGAGACCCAGTACTTC. It specifies CASILGTTQETQYF. Looking up the rest from reference TRBV2 and TRBJ2-5 gives the full variable domain: EPEVTQTPSHQVTQMGQEVILRCVPISNHLYFYWYRQILGQKVEFLVSFYNNEISEKSEIFDDQFSVERPDGSNFTLKIRSTKLEDSAMYFCASILGTTQETQYFGPGTRLLVL.

CDR3 loop: CASSPLLAPGLQGEQFF. The CDR3 DNA follows: TGTGCCAGCAGCCCGCTACTAGCTCCGGGGTTGCAGGGTGAGCAGTTCTTC. The rearrangement uses TRBV7-9 and TRBJ2-1; possible D gene TRBD2, 6 bases. CDR3 length: 17 residues. CDR1 and CDR2 (germline): SEHNR, FQNEAQ (reference sequence). V lost 5 bases and J 9 bases, leaving 26 bases between the germline ends.

V gene TRBV19 combines with J gene TRBJ1-6; TRBD1 aligns across 7 bases. CDR1 is LNHDA, CDR2 SQIVND, per germline (reference sequence). Losses at the gene ends were 3 bases for V and 7 bases for J; bases not matched to a gene: 6. The CDR3 loop spans 15 amino acids. CDR3 nucleotide sequence: TGTGCCAGTAGTATTCCGGGACAGACCAATTCACCCCTCCACTTT. Translation: CASSIPGQTNSPLHF.

The gene calls are TRBV9 and TRBJ1-1; D is unresolved. The germline V gene has CDR1 SGDLS and CDR2 YYNGEE. V lost 0 bases and J lost 3, with 6 bases in between. The CDR3 consists of 13 residues. This CDR3 reads CASSVEAHTEAFF. The CDR3, as DNA: TGTGCCAGCAGCGTAGAAGCTCACACTGAAGCTTTCTTT.

The chain joins TRBV9 to TRBJ1-4; D not resolved. CDR1 is SGDLS and CDR2 is YYNGEE in the germline V gene. CDR3 length: 15 amino acids. V was cut by 3 bases and J by 3 bases, with 12 bases left in between. The CDR3 DNA reads as TGTGCCAGCAGCGCGCAGAACGCACCTAATGAAAAACTGTTTTTT. It translates to CASSAQNAPNEKLFF.

V is TRBV4-1 and J is TRBJ1-4; D unclear. V dropped 6 bases and J dropped 3 bases, with 14 bases sitting between them. Germline assignment: CDR1 MGHRA and CDR2 YSYEKL. The CDR3 covers 15 residues. As DNA, the CDR3 is TGCGCCAGCAGTGAACGACACGCCCCTAATGAAAAACTGTTTTTT. Its translation is CASSERHAPNEKLFF.